These 28 T cell receptor beta chains were sequenced from one sample in a study of neurological immune-mediated disorders. MiXCR, run by TCRdb on the 5' RACE reads, gives a single entry per CDR3 protein. The sample holds approximately 84,000 distinct CDR3 sequences, around 4.5% seen once. Time point described: longitudinal time-point 3. The sample taken for sequencing was PBMCs. The receptors stem from a woman aged 55-70 years with multiple sclerosis.

This clonotype has a handful of counts. The rearrangement links TRBV14 to TRBJ2-3, with TRBD2 identical over 7 bases. The CDR3 covers 14 residues. Germline values: CDR1 SGHDN, CDR2 FVKESK. J lost 5 bases, V lost 6 bases, and 8 bases had no gene match. The CDR3 DNA reads TGTGCCAGCAGGCACCGGGACTACGGAGATACGCAGTATTTT. Its protein is CASRHRDYGDTQYF.

This clonotype appeared a few times. The chain combines TRBV18 with TRBJ2-1; the D gene is possibly TRBD1 (6 bases). Trimming shortened V by 2 bases and J by 6 bases, and 8 bases separated the two germline ends. The CDR3 loop spans 13 amino acids. Germline assignment: CDR1 KGHSH and CDR2 LQKENI. CDR3 amino acids: CASSPGQSNEQFF. The DNA for the CDR3 is TGTGCCAGCTCACCAGGACAGAGCAATGAGCAGTTCTTC.

This clonotype was observed at least ten times. The rearrangement links TRBV12-3 or TRBV12-4 to TRBJ1-3; D ambiguous. V was cut by 1 base and J by 4 bases, with 2 bases left in between. This CDR3 has 12 amino acids. CDR3 in amino acids: CASSLGGNTIYF. CDR3 DNA sequence: TGTGCCAGCAGTTTAGGCGGAAACACCATATATTTT.

This clonotype appeared a few times. The J gene is TRBJ1-5, the V gene TRBV7-2; 7 bases agree with TRBD1. The CDR3 is made up of 13 amino acids. Germline CDR1 reads SGHTA; CDR2 reads FQGNSA. Trimming at V came to 5 bases and at J to 11 bases, leaving 9 bases not matched to a gene. The CDR3 DNA reads TGTGCCAGCAGCCTGCAGGGGGGAGGTTCCCAGCATTTT. This codes for CASSLQGGGSQHF.

This clonotype was counted many times. This chain uses TRBV6-5 with TRBJ1-6; D ambiguous. The V end lost 6 bases, the J end lost 9 bases, and 18 bases lay between the germline ends. Per the germline V gene, CDR1 is MNHEY and CDR2 is SVGAGI. The CDR3 length is 15 residues. The CDR3 region is CASSIGQVISSPLHF. In nucleotides, the CDR3 is TGTGCCAGCAGCATCGGGCAGGTTATCAGTTCACCCCTCCACTTT.

This clonotype was seen many times. The V gene is TRBV29-1, the J gene TRBJ2-7, with TRBD1 matching over 8 bases. The CDR3 has 12 amino acids. Germline CDR1 and CDR2: SQVTM and ANQGSEA. The V and J ends lost 8 bases and 2 bases, in that order; junction bases with no gene match: 5. The CDR3 protein is CSSVDRAYEQYF. The CDR3 DNA reads as TGCAGCTCCGTGGACAGGGCCTACGAGCAGTACTTC.

This clonotype was recorded many times. V gene TRBV5-1 combines with J gene TRBJ2-3, with 7 bases lining up with TRBD2. Trimming cost V 4 bases and J 3 bases; bases outside gene matches: 14. Germline-derived CDR1 and CDR2 are SGHRS and YFSETQ. The CDR3 length is 17 residues. In nucleotides, the CDR3 is TGCGCCAGCAGCCCCCGGATTCAGCGGGGACGTACAGATACGCAGTATTTT. It specifies CASSPRIQRGRTDTQYF.

At least ten counts were recorded for this clonotype. This sequence joins TRBV3-1 and TRBJ2-3, with 9 positions matching TRBD2. CDR3 length equals 15 residues. Germline lookup yields CDR1 LGHDT and CDR2 YNNKEL (reference sequence). The V gene end was trimmed by 3 bases and the J gene end by 3 bases; junction bases not matched to a gene: 4. The CDR3 loop reads CASSQSSGVTDTQYF. For the CDR3, the DNA is TGTGCCAGCAGCCAGTCTAGCGGGGTTACAGATACGCAGTATTTT.

The chain couples TRBV11-3 to TRBJ1-1; weak D call: TRBD1 (5 bases). Between the trimmed V and J ends, which lost 3 bases and 2 bases, there was a span of 19 bases. The CDR3 contains 17 residues. Germline values: CDR1 SGHNT, CDR2 YENEEA. The DNA of the CDR3 is TGTGCCAGCAGCTTTCACAGGACCCCTACTAGTAACACTGAAGCTTTCTTT. This encodes CASSFHRTPTSNTEAFF.

This clonotype occurred many times. The V gene is TRBV5-1, the J gene TRBJ2-1; D may be TRBD1 (6 bases). This CDR3 is built from 15 residues. Between the trimmed V and J ends, which lost 0 bases and 4 bases, there was a span of 11 bases. The V gene's germline CDR1 is SGHRS and CDR2 YFSETQ. In DNA form, the CDR3 reads TGCGCCAGCAGCTTGGTAGGACAGTCGTACAATGAGCAGTTCTTC. Translation: CASSLVGQSYNEQFF.

This clonotype has a count of ten or more. The CDR3 is CASTLSQTESYTF. DNA of the CDR3: TGTGCCAGCACCCTCTCTCAGACTGAAAGCTACACCTTC. The rearrangement joins TRBV28 to TRBJ1-2; D is unresolved. Germline-derived CDR1 and CDR2 are MDHEN and SYDVKM. V dropped 7 bases and J dropped 9 bases, with 18 bases sitting between them. This CDR3 contains 13 residues.

CDR3 sequence reads: CSVVGLAEQFF. The CDR3 DNA reads TGCAGCGTTGTAGGACTGGCGGAGCAGTTCTTC. The rearrangement joins TRBV29-1 to TRBJ2-1, with D perhaps matching TRBD2 (5 bases). Trimming took 4 bases from V and 10 from J, leaving 11 bases between them. CDR3 length: 11 amino acids. Germline CDR1 SQVTM, CDR2 ANQGSEA.

This clonotype was seen repeatedly, ten times or more. The chain has TRBV20-1 and TRBJ1-2; D call uncertain. The V gene lost 6 bases and the J gene lost 0 bases, with 8 bases spanning the gap. The CDR3 has 12 amino acids. In germline, CDR1 is DFQATT, CDR2 SNEGSKA (reference sequence). CDR3 protein: CSAPSANYGYTF. The CDR3 region has the DNA TGCAGTGCCCCTTCAGCTAACTATGGCTACACCTTC.

This clonotype was recorded at least ten times. CDR3 in DNA: TGCGCCAGCAGCTTGGGCATCGGGACAGGGCCCCCCTACGAGCAGTACTTC. Translated: CASSLGIGTGPPYEQYF. The chain has TRBV5-1 and TRBJ2-7; 9 positions agree with TRBD1. The J segment lost 2 bases and the V segment lost 0 bases, leaving 9 bases of the junction unmatched. This CDR3 comprises 17 residues. CDR1 is SGHRS and CDR2 is YFSETQ in the germline V gene.

There are many counts of this clonotype. The chain recombines TRBV3-1 with TRBJ2-1; D is perhaps TRBD2 (5 bases). Trimming pared 4 bases from V and 10 bases from J, leaving 8 bases between. Germline CDR1 LGHDT, CDR2 YNNKEL (reference sequence). The CDR3 length is 11 residues. The CDR3 here is CASSRGSEQFF. CDR3 coding DNA: TGTGCCAGCAGCCGAGGGTCCGAGCAGTTCTTC.

This clonotype appeared many times. The V and J genes are TRBV5-1 and TRBJ2-5; perhaps D is TRBD1 or TRBD2 (6 bases each). Germline CDR1 reads SGHRS; CDR2 reads YFSETQ. This CDR3 has 15 amino acids. V lost 0 bases to trimming and J lost 5 bases, with 14 bases between them. The chain's CDR3 is CASSLVGGRAETQYF. CDR3 nucleotide sequence: TGCGCCAGCAGCTTGGTTGGGGGGCGCGCCGAGACCCAGTACTTC.

Ten or more counts support this clonotype. The chain couples TRBV27 to TRBJ2-1, with no clear D. Germline CDR1 is MNHEY and CDR2 is SMNVEV (reference sequence). V was clipped by 4 bases and J by 5 bases, with 9 bases between them. The CDR3 contains 13 residues. The CDR3 loop is CASSSGPNNEQFF. CDR3 DNA sequence: TGTGCCAGCAGTTCCGGGCCTAACAATGAGCAGTTCTTC.

This clonotype came up many times. J is TRBJ1-5 and V is TRBV15; 9 positions agree with TRBD1. With V trimmed by 0 bases and J by 0 bases, 15 bases remained unmatched. Germline V gene lookup returns CDR1 LNHNV and CDR2 YYDKDF (reference sequence). The CDR3 has 21 amino acids. CDR3 in DNA: TGTGCCACCAGCAGAGATTGGAACCGGGACAGGGCCCTGCGTAGCAATCAGCCCCAGCATTTT. Translated: CATSRDWNRDRALRSNQPQHF. Drawing the rest from reference TRBV15 and TRBJ1-5, the complete variable domain is DAMVIQNPRYQVTQFGKPVTLSCSQTLNHNVMYWYQQKSSQAPKLLFHYYDKDFNNEADTPDNFQSRRPNTSFCFLDIRSPGLGDTAMYLCATSRDWNRDRALRSNQPQHFGDGTRLSIL.

This clonotype was counted many times. V usage is TRBV6-6 and J usage is TRBJ2-1; D perhaps matches TRBD2 (6 bases). The ends were cut back, 2 bases at V and 6 bases at J, with 26 bases in the middle. The CDR3 has 19 amino acids. The V gene's germline CDR1 is MNHNY and CDR2 SVGAGI (reference sequence). The CDR3 here is CASSYRGRKTSLVSNEQFF. CDR3 bases: TGTGCCAGCAGTTACCGGGGACGGAAGACTAGTCTCGTCTCCAATGAGCAGTTCTTC.

At least ten counts were recorded for this clonotype. The chain combines TRBV5-1 with TRBJ2-1, with TRBD1 matching 8 bases. Germline values: CDR1 SGHRS, CDR2 YFSETQ. This CDR3 is 15 amino acids long. V shed 4 bases and J 10 bases; nucleotides not matched to a gene: 13. Here the CDR3 reads CASSPRDRLMDEQFF. CDR3 sequence (DNA): TGCGCCAGCAGCCCCCGGGACAGGTTAATGGACGAGCAGTTCTTC.

At least ten counts were recorded for this clonotype. DNA of the CDR3: TGCGCCAGCCAACGCGGGACTAGCTCAGATACGCAGTATTTT. Translating gives CASQRGTSSDTQYF. The chain joins TRBV5-1 to TRBJ2-3; 9 bases are shared with TRBD2. V shed 7 bases, J shed 4 bases, and the junction held 7 bases outside the gene matches. CDR1 is SGHRS and CDR2 is YFSETQ in the germline V gene. This CDR3 comprises 14 residues.

This clonotype was observed at least ten times. CDR3 in amino acids: CASSWNRGARDEQYF. The CDR3 nucleotides read TGCGCCAGCAGCTGGAACAGGGGCGCGAGGGACGAGCAGTACTTC. V and J are TRBV5-1 and TRBJ2-7; 7 nucleotides agree with TRBD1. The CDR3 length is 15 residues. Trimming took 3 bases from V and 5 from J; bases not matched to a gene: 11. CDR1 and CDR2 (germline): SGHRS, YFSETQ.

This clonotype was seen at least ten times. DNA for the CDR3: TGCAGTGCTAGGACCCGGGGATTTGGAAACACCATATATTTT. Its translation is CSARTRGFGNTIYF. The chain combines TRBV20-1 with TRBJ1-3; D gene uncertain. The CDR3 sequence is 14 residues long. Trimming stripped 3 bases from V and 3 bases from J, with 12 bases between. Per germline, CDR1 DFQATT and CDR2 SNEGSKA (reference sequence).

This clonotype was recorded at least ten times. The chain uses TRBV20-1 and TRBJ2-7; D assignment may be TRBD1 or TRBD2 (7 bases each). This CDR3 comprises 13 residues. Germline assignment: CDR1 DFQATT and CDR2 SNEGSKA (reference sequence). V was clipped by 2 bases and J by 2 bases, with 10 bases between them. The CDR3 bases are TGCAGTGCTAGAAGCGGGACAGCCTACGAGCAGTACTTC. This encodes CSARSGTAYEQYF.

This clonotype occurred many times. The J gene is TRBJ2-1, the V gene TRBV20-1; TRBD2 matches at 10 bases. CDR3 size: 15 residues. The V gene's germline CDR1 is DFQATT and CDR2 SNEGSKA (reference sequence). The V and J ends lost 0 bases and 5 bases, in that order; junction bases with no gene match: 4. CDR3 region: CSARERTSGDNEQFF. As DNA, the CDR3 is TGCAGTGCTAGAGAGAGAACTAGCGGGGACAATGAGCAGTTCTTC.

This clonotype was detected ten times or more. This chain links TRBV18 with TRBJ1-5; D is ambiguous. Germline V gene data show CDR1 as KGHSH and CDR2 as LQKENI. The V end was cut by 4 bases, the J end by 1 base, with 11 bases between. This CDR3 has 15 residues. CDR3 region: CASSQSTGSNQPQHF. The CDR3 bases are TGTGCCAGCTCACAATCGACGGGGAGCAATCAGCCCCAGCATTTT.

This clonotype was found many times. The V call is TRBV20-1, the J call TRBJ1-5; a weak D match, TRBD1 (5 bases). Per germline, CDR1 DFQATT and CDR2 SNEGSKA (reference sequence). V was cut by 6 bases and J by 1 base, with 13 bases left in between. CDR3 length: 14 amino acids. In DNA form, the CDR3 reads TGCAGTGCGGGCCGGGGGGTCAGCAATCAGCCCCAGCATTTT. Protein: CSAGRGVSNQPQHF.

This clonotype came up a few times. The rearrangement joins TRBV12-3 or TRBV12-4 to TRBJ2-3, with 9 bases lining up with TRBD2. J gave up 2 bases and V 4 bases, and 4 bases lay outside the gene matches. The CDR3 has 15 residues. The CDR3 nucleotides are TGTGCCAGCAGTTCTAGCGGGGCTACCACAGATACGCAGTATTTT. Translated: CASSSSGATTDTQYF.